Following are 27 T cell receptor beta chains from one sample sequenced in a study of control samples from healthy donors and cancer patients. Generated by immunoSEQ multiplex PCR, the TCRdb table keeps only in-frame clones and is missing some. The sample lists around 130,000 clones, 90% occurring once. The sequencing sample was made of blood. The receptors were gathered from a man between 18 and 35 years old in good health.

This chain links TRBV7-2 with TRBJ1-2; maybe TRBD1 (6 bases). The V end was cut by 7 bases, the J end by 8 bases, with 23 bases between. The germline CDR1 and CDR2 sequences are SGHTA and FQGNSA. The CDR3 is 15 residues long. CDR3 region: CASTKQGLLVRGYTF. The CDR3 bases are TGTGCCAGCACCAAACAGGGCCTTTTAGTGAGGGGCTACACCTTC.

The chain couples TRBV7-3 to TRBJ2-6, with a tentative D call TRBD1 (6 bases). V was cut by 5 bases and J by 0 bases, with 17 bases left in between. The CDR3 is made up of 18 amino acids. Germline loops: CDR1 SGHTA, CDR2 FQGTGA. The CDR3 sequence: CASSPGGSVLSGANVLTF. For the CDR3, the DNA is TGTGCCAGCAGCCCTGGGGGCAGTGTGCTCTCTGGGGCCAACGTCCTGACTTTC.

This clone is a singleton in its sample. The gene calls are TRBV6-5 and TRBJ1-3, with D possibly being TRBD1 (5 bases). The V and J ends lost 4 bases and 1 base respectively, with 14 bases between them. The CDR3 loop spans 16 amino acids. Per germline, CDR1 MNHEY and CDR2 SVGAGI. CDR3 residues: CASSSSGALSGNTIYF. CDR3 sequence (DNA): TGTGCCAGCAGTTCCTCCGGGGCCTTATCTGGAAACACCATATATTTT.

In its sample, this clone was seen once. CDR3 in amino acids: CASRGLAGVSEQYF. DNA for the CDR3: TGCGCCAGCAGGGGACTAGCGGGGGTCTCCGAGCAGTACTTC. V and J are TRBV10-2 and TRBJ2-7; 14 bases agree with TRBD2. The CDR3 has 14 residues. V lost 6 bases and J lost 6; bases outside the gene matches: 4. From germline, CDR1 is WSHSY and CDR2 SAAADI.

The rearrangement joins TRBV11-2 to TRBJ2-7; TRBD2 agrees at 12 bases. The CDR3 runs 15 residues. The J segment lost 7 bases and the V segment lost 1 base, leaving 5 bases of the junction unmatched. Germline assignment: CDR1 SGHAT and CDR2 FQNNGV. The CDR3 spells CASSLGLAGVREQYV. The DNA for the CDR3 is TGTGCCAGCAGCTTAGGACTAGCGGGAGTCAGGGAGCAGTACGTC.

The rearrangement links TRBV7-2 to TRBJ2-3; D possibly corresponds to TRBD2 (6 bases). The CDR3 length is 14 residues. Trimming took off 3 bases at V and 4 bases at J, with 11 bases between the two ends. CDR1 SGHTA and CDR2 FQGNSA come from the germline V gene. The CDR3 sequence: CASSFGGESDTQYF. CDR3 bases: TGTGCCAGCAGCTTTGGAGGGGAGTCAGATACGCAGTATTTT. The full variable domain, its missing parts supplied by reference TRBV7-2 and TRBJ2-3, is GAGVSQSPSNKVTEKGKDVELRCDPISGHTALYWYRQSLGQGLEFLIYFQGNSAPDKSGLPSDRFSAERTGGSVSTLTIQRTQQEDSAVYLCASSFGGESDTQYFGPGTRLTVL.

In DNA form, the CDR3 reads TGTGCCACCAGTGATTTGCAGCAGAGCACAGATACGCAGTATTTT. It translates to CATSDLQQSTDTQYF. This rearrangement joins TRBV24-1 to TRBJ2-3; D ambiguous. CDR1 is KGHDR and CDR2 is SFDVKD in the germline V gene. Trimming took 0 bases from V and 0 from J, leaving 6 bases between them. CDR3 length: 15 amino acids.

The table lists this clone with a count of one. The chain employs TRBV5-6 and TRBJ2-4, with D perhaps TRBD1 (6 bases). The CDR3 runs to 12 residues. Looked up from germline, CDR1 is SGHDT and CDR2 is YYEEEE. V lost 4 bases, J lost 10 bases, and 12 bases lay in between. As DNA, the CDR3 is TGTGCCAGCAGCCTACAGGGCTCGATTCAGTACTTC. Amino acid sequence: CASSLQGSIQYF.

The chain links TRBV7-2 to TRBJ2-1; TRBD2 is a possible D gene (6 bases). Germline assignment: CDR1 SGHTA and CDR2 FQGNSA. The CDR3 covers 15 residues. V was cut by 5 bases and J by 5 bases, with 16 bases left in between. CDR3 region: CASSKTGTSHNEQFF. In DNA, the CDR3 is TGTGCCAGCAGCAAAACCGGGACTTCCCACAATGAGCAGTTCTTC.

The chain combines TRBV19 with TRBJ2-7; the match to TRBD2 covers 9 bases. V was pared by 4 bases and J by 1 base, with 14 bases of the junction left unmatched. Germline CDR1 and CDR2: LNHDA and SQIVND (reference sequence). The length of the CDR3 is 18 residues. The chain's CDR3 is CASSTRGGLAGPSYEQYF. DNA of the CDR3: TGTGCCAGTAGTACCCGTGGGGGCCTAGCGGGGCCATCCTACGAGCAGTACTTC. The entire variable domain, with the rest obtained from reference TRBV19 and TRBJ2-7, is as follows: DGGITQSPKYLFRKEGQNVTLSCEQNLNHDAMYWYRQDPGQGLRLIYYSQIVNDFQKGDIAEGYSVSREKKESFPLTVTSAQKNPTAFYLCASSTRGGLAGPSYEQYFGPGTRLTVT.

The chain carries TRBV2 and TRBJ1-2; D possibly corresponds to TRBD1 (6 bases). Germline loops: CDR1 SNHLY, CDR2 FYNNEI. V was pared by 11 bases and J by 7 bases, with 29 bases between. The CDR3 covers 16 residues. CDR3 amino acids: CAGIDGRGAESFGYTF. For the CDR3, the DNA is TGTGCCGGCATTGATGGGCGGGGGGCGGAATCTTTTGGCTACACCTTC.

The CDR3 spells CASSDRGPGDTQYF. The CDR3 DNA follows: TGTGCCAGCAGCGACAGGGGGCCGGGAGATACGCAGTATTTT. The chain employs TRBV7-2 and TRBJ2-3; 10 bases map to TRBD1. Germline V gives CDR1 SGHTA, CDR2 FQGNSA. The V gene end was trimmed by 5 bases and the J gene end by 5 bases; junction bases not matched to a gene: 4. The CDR3 has 14 residues. Full variable domain (missing parts from reference TRBV7-2 and TRBJ2-3): GAGVSQSPSNKVTEKGKDVELRCDPISGHTALYWYRQSLGQGLEFLIYFQGNSAPDKSGLPSDRFSAERTGGSVSTLTIQRTQQEDSAVYLCASSDRGPGDTQYFGPGTRLTVL.

The genes are TRBV28 and TRBJ2-3; TRBD1 is a possible D gene (6 bases). Germline assignment: CDR1 MDHEN and CDR2 SYDVKM. The germline V and J ends were trimmed by 3 bases and 0 bases, with 7 bases remaining between them. The length of the CDR3 is 14 residues. The CDR3 DNA reads as TGTGCCAGCAGTTTCGGACAGAGCACAGATACGCAGTATTTT. Amino acids: CASSFGQSTDTQYF.

V gene TRBV5-1 combines with J gene TRBJ1-2; a weak D match, TRBD1 (5 bases). This CDR3 contains 17 residues. The V end lost 2 bases, the J end lost 2 bases, and 19 bases lay between the germline ends. Germline CDR1 reads SGHRS; CDR2 reads YFSETQ. CDR3 nucleotide sequence: TGCGCCAGCAGCTTATCGACCGGGACGGTAAAAAACTATGGCTACACCTTC. Its protein product is CASSLSTGTVKNYGYTF. The full variable domain, its missing parts supplied by reference TRBV5-1 and TRBJ1-2, is KAGVTQTPRYLIKTRGQQVTLSCSPISGHRSVSWYQQTPGQGLQFLFEYFSETQRNKGNFPGRFSGRQFSNSRSEMNVSTLELGDSALYLCASSLSTGTVKNYGYTFGSGTRLTVV.

The chain employs TRBV4-1 and TRBJ1-3; D is unresolved. The CDR3 loop spans 14 amino acids. The germline V and J ends were trimmed by 3 bases and 8 bases, with 14 bases remaining between them. Germline CDR1 MGHRA, CDR2 YSYEKL. The CDR3 protein is CASSHPLGPDTIYF. The CDR3 DNA reads TGCGCCAGCAGCCACCCCCTCGGGCCGGACACCATATATTTT.

The chain carries TRBV13 and TRBJ2-7; 9 positions agree with TRBD2. The germline CDR1 and CDR2 sequences are PRHDT and FYEKMQ (reference sequence). This CDR3 is 16 amino acids long. J was trimmed by 2 bases and V by 5 bases; bases with no gene match: 10. In DNA, the CDR3 is TGTGCCAGCAGCGGCAGCGGGACTAGCAGACCCTACGAGCAGTACGTC. Protein: CASSGSGTSRPYEQYV.

This chain uses TRBV6-2 or TRBV6-3 with TRBJ1-6; D unclear. V gave up 4 bases and J gave up 3 bases, with 4 bases separating them. Germline V gene lookup returns CDR1 MNHEY and CDR2 SVGEGT. The CDR3 loop spans 13 amino acids. The CDR3 nucleotides are TGTGCCAGCAGTTCGGGCTATAATTCACCCCTCCACTTT. This encodes CASSSGYNSPLHF.

The CDR3, as DNA: TGTGCCAGCAGTTATAAAGGGGGCAATCAGCCCCAGCATTTT. Translation: CASSYKGGNQPQHF. This chain connects TRBV6-5 to TRBJ1-5, with a tentative D call TRBD1 (5 bases). The CDR3 is made up of 14 amino acids. The V gene lost 3 bases and the J gene lost 2 bases, with 8 bases spanning the gap. CDR1 MNHEY and CDR2 SVGAGI come from the germline V gene.

The genes are TRBV30 and TRBJ2-3; tentatively, D is TRBD2 (6 bases). Deletions cut 3 bases from V and 1 base from J, with 14 bases between. The V gene's germline CDR1 is GTSNPN and CDR2 SVGIG (reference sequence). The CDR3 has 15 amino acids. The CDR3 DNA reads TGTGCCTGGAGCGTTCCCGGGACTGGCACAGATACGCAGTATTTT. Encoded protein: CAWSVPGTGTDTQYF. The full variable domain, its missing parts supplied by reference TRBV30 and TRBJ2-3, is SQTIHQWPATLVQPVGSPLSLECTVEGTSNPNLYWYRQAAGRGLQLLFYSVGIGQISSEVPQNLSASRPQDRQFILSSKKLLLSDSGFYLCAWSVPGTGTDTQYFGPGTRLTVL.

The chain links TRBV2 to TRBJ2-5; 7 positions agree with TRBD2. Per the germline V gene, CDR1 is SNHLY and CDR2 is FYNNEI. The CDR3 is 14 amino acids. V lost 2 bases to trimming and J lost 5 bases; unmatched junction nucleotides: 5. CDR3 residues: CASSERWRGETQYF. The CDR3 DNA follows: TGTGCCAGCAGTGAACGTTGGCGGGGGGAGACCCAGTACTTC.

The CDR3 is CASSPGNSQYV. The CDR3 DNA is TGCGCCAGCAGCCCGGGAAACAGTCAGTACGTC. The rearrangement joins TRBV10-2 to TRBJ2-7; D is possibly TRBD2 (5 bases). The CDR3 is 11 amino acids. Germline CDR1 reads WSHSY; CDR2 reads SAAADI. The V end lost 6 bases, the J end lost 10 bases, and 13 bases lay between the germline ends.

This chain joins TRBV5-1 and TRBJ1-2; D is undetermined. V shed 0 bases and J shed 5 bases, with 8 bases lying between them. CDR1 SGHRS and CDR2 YFSETQ come from the germline V gene. The length of the CDR3 is 13 residues. CDR3 in DNA: TGCGCCAGCAGCTTGGTGCAGCGATATGGCTACACCTTC. Translating gives CASSLVQRYGYTF.

This chain connects TRBV12-3 or TRBV12-4 to TRBJ2-2; maybe TRBD2 (5 bases). V dropped 10 bases and J dropped 0 bases, with 9 bases sitting between them. The CDR3 covers 13 residues. The CDR3 coding sequence is TGTGCCACCACCGGGACGAACACCGGGGAGCTGTTTTTT. This gives the protein CATTGTNTGELFF.

The genes are TRBV2 and TRBJ1-2, with TRBD1 matching 8 bases. J gave up 4 bases and V 5 bases, and 6 bases lay outside the gene matches. Germline V gene lookup returns CDR1 SNHLY and CDR2 FYNNEI. The CDR3 runs to 14 residues. The CDR3 loop is CASSWDRSRYGYTF. The CDR3 DNA follows: TGTGCCAGCAGTTGGGACAGGTCTCGCTATGGCTACACCTTC.

The chain employs TRBV30 and TRBJ2-4; the D is unclear. This CDR3 has 10 amino acids. Germline CDR1 and CDR2: GTSNPN and SVGIG (reference sequence). Trimming pared 7 bases from V and 8 bases from J, leaving 9 bases between. CDR3 amino acids: CASGVHIQYF. The CDR3 DNA is TGTGCCTCAGGAGTACACATTCAGTACTTC.

This clone has just one count. This chain uses TRBV30 with TRBJ2-5; 7 bases are a match to TRBD2. The ends lost 5 bases at V and 4 bases at J; junction bases unmatched: 10. The CDR3 runs 14 residues. Germline V CDR1 and CDR2: GTSNPN, SVGIG (reference sequence). The CDR3, as DNA: TGTGCCTGGGCACTAGCGTGGGGGAGAGAGACCCAGTACTTC. The encoded protein is CAWALAWGRETQYF.

The V call is TRBV7-9, the J call TRBJ1-1; D possibly corresponds to TRBD1 (6 bases). The CDR3 is made up of 11 amino acids. The germline V gene has CDR1 SEHNR and CDR2 FQNEAQ (reference sequence). The CDR3 loop is CAGGRNTEAFF. DNA of the CDR3: TGTGCGGGGGGCAGGAACACTGAAGCTTTCTTT.